This T cell receptor (beta chain) was sequenced during a study of patients and donors after allogeneic stem cell transplantation. TCRdb re-called the RT-PCR reads with MiXCR, one entry per CDR3 protein. The sample yields 37,000 or so distinct CDR3 sequences, roughly 30% seen once. There are a few counts of this clonotype. This CDR3 is 18 amino acids long. J was trimmed by 5 bases and V by 5 bases; bases with no gene match: 11. This TCR derives from a human donor who was either an allogeneic HSCT recipient or a stem cell or donor lymphocyte infusion donor (not recorded which). It is not recorded whose cells these are; they may come from a transplant donor. The V call is TRBV12-3 or TRBV12-4, the J call TRBJ2-2; 13 bases are a match to TRBD2. The sequencing sample was made of blood, either unsorted or a sorted T cell fraction (not recorded which). The CDR3 is CASSPQRTSGRWTGELFF. As DNA, the CDR3 is TGTGCCAGCAGTCCCCAAAGGACTAGCGGGAGATGGACCGGGGAGCTGTTTTTT.